A single T cell receptor (beta chain) is shown here with its context. TCRdb keeps only in-frame clones here, not all; method: immunoSEQ multiplex PCR. The sample lists approximately 250,000 clones; over 75% were seen once. The record originates from a study of blood T cell repertoires in COVID-19. For the study at large: Material from acute and convalescent COVID-19 was sourced from the United States, Italy and Spain. Nucleic acid was either cDNA or gDNA, and it came from T cells, B-cell-depleted T cells, or PBMCs.

The length of the CDR3 is 16 residues. CDR1 and CDR2 from the germline V gene are LNHDA and SQIVND (reference sequence). V trimming: 3 bases; J trimming: 2 bases; junction bases outside the gene matches: 4. This receptor was taken from a human donor in a cohort sampled during active COVID-19. Source material: peripheral blood. The chain recombines TRBV19 with TRBJ2-3, with TRBD2 matching 11 bases. CDR3 residues: CASSMLAGGSTDTQYF. CDR3 sequence (DNA): TGTGCCAGTAGTATGCTAGCGGGAGGTTCCACAGATACGCAGTATTTT.